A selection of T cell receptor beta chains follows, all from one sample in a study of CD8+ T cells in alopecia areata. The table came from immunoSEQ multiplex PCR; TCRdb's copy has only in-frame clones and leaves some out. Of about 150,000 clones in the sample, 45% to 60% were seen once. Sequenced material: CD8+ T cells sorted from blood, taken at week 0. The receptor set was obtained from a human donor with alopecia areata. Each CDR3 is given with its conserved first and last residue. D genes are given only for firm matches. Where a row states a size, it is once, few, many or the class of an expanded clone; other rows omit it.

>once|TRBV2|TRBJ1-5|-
CASSEGGPISQPQHF
TGTGCCAGCAGTGAAGGGGGCCCCATTTCTCAGCCCCAGCATTTT
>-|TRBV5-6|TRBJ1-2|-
CASSLEGSGYTF
TGTGCCAGCAGCTTGGAAGGGAGTGGCTACACCTTC
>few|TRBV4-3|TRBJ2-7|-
CASSQGMGDYEQYF
TGCGCCAGCAGCCAAGGGATGGGAGACTACGAGCAGTACTTC
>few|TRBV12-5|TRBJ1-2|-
CASGTTRSYTF
TGTGCTAGTGGCACGACAAGGAGCTACACCTTC
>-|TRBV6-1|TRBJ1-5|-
CASKAGSNQPQHF
TGTGCCAGCAAGGCAGGGAGCAATCAGCCCCAGCATTTT
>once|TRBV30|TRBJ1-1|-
CAYEQGGEAFF
TGTGCCTACGAGCAAGGTGGGGAAGCTTTCTTT
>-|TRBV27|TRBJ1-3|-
CASSLNPGAGNTIYF
TGTGCCAGCAGCCTTAACCCCGGGGCTGGAAACACCATATATTTT
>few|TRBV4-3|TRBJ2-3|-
CASSKGADTQYF
TGCGCCAGCAGCAAGGGGGCAGATACGCAGTATTTT
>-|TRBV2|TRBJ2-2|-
CASSVGTNTGELFF
TGTGCCAGCAGTGTGGGTACAAACACCGGGGAGCTGTTTTTT
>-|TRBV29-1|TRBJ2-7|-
CSVQLSGAIYEQYF
TGCAGCGTCCAACTTTCAGGGGCCATCTACGAGCAGTACTTC
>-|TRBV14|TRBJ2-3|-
CASSQDRTDTQYF
TGTGCCAGCAGCCAAGACCGGACAGATACGCAGTATTTT
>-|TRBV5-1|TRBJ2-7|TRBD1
CASSLGQGAYEQYF
TGCGCCAGCAGCCTGGGACAGGGGGCCTACGAGCAGTACTTC
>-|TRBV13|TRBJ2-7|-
CASSLGDRSYEQYF
TGTGCCAGCAGCTTAGGAGATCGGTCCTACGAGCAGTACTTC
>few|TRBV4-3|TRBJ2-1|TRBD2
CASSQDRAGGYNEQFF
TGCGCCAGCAGCCAAGATCGAGCGGGGGGCTACAATGAGCAGTTCTTC
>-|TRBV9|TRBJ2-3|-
CASSPALGVTDTQYF
TGTGCCAGCAGCCCGGCTCTGGGGGTCACAGATACGCAGTATTTT